This T cell receptor (beta chain) is from a study of blood T cell repertoires in COVID-19. The CDR3 contains 15 residues. CDR1 and CDR2 (germline): MGHRA, YSYEKL. In the authors' workflow: It was from reference gene primer amplification that nucleated cell counts were estimated. The assay was immunoSEQ multiplex PCR, and TCRdb's table has in-frame clones only and misses some. V, J and clone size are taken as reported in that table, and D and trimming were inferred from the DNA itself. The table has about 230,000 clones, roughly 84% seen once. Comment on this clone: A read error may produce the germline difference seen at one junction end.

The sample taken for sequencing was peripheral blood. The chain carries TRBV4-1 and TRBJ2-7; 7 bases are a match to TRBD2. This clonotype originated in a man aged 40-50 years with acute or convalescent COVID-19. The CDR3 spells CASSQVGGSSHEQYF. In DNA, the CDR3 is TGCGCCAGCAGCCAAGTAGGCGGGAGCTCCCACGAGCAGTACTTC.